This TCR beta chain emerged from a study of blood T cell repertoires in COVID-19 (TCRdb year 2020). At the level of the whole study: Samples covering the acute and convalescent phases of COVID-19 were provided by collaborators in the United States, Italy and Spain. The prospective study material was composed of cDNA or gDNA derived from T cells, B-cell-depleted T cells, or PBMCs. The dataset comprised deeply sampled blood TCRbeta repertoires from subjects exposed to, actively infected with, or recovered from COVID-19. The repertoires were released in a freely available public database meant as a resource for research on the immune response to SARS-CoV-2. Samples were obtained from the ongoing ImmuneRACE study (first 160 participants) and from about 1,300 subjects provided by 6 global collaborators. Sample metadata almost always included a de-identified subject ID, COVID-19 status, age in years and sex. Where HLA class I and class II types were available, the types were taken from metadata supplied by the sample provider, not from assay-based typing.

Participants in the prospective study were aged roughly 18 to 100 years, lived in 20 to 25 United States geographic areas, and enrolled through a virtual design. To assign participants to cohorts, the prospective study relied on clinical history that participants themselves reported in a screening survey and a study questionnaire. Recovered participants in ImmuneRACE Cohort 3 were defined as having two consecutive negative NP/OP PCR tests, clearance from a healthcare professional, or resolution of symptoms. Mobile phlebotomists in the prospective study collected whole blood, serum and a nasopharyngeal or oropharyngeal swab from every participant. Over an approximately 2-month period, participants in the prospective study had the option of providing additional blood draws and questionnaires. Before DNA extraction, blood samples from the prospective study were shipped at room temperature or frozen.

This clone was seen once. The clone's antigen remains unknown. Base qualities are not recorded, but no much larger clone differs from it by a single base. The germline V gene provides CDR1 MNHEY and CDR2 SVGAGI. At the junction V is shortened by 2 bases and J by 5 bases; bases outside the gene matches: 6. Inclusive of the bounding cysteine and phenylalanine, the CDR3 is 15 residues long. The only DNA kept is the CDR3, 45 bases in frame from the first base. TCRbeta CDR3 regions were amplified from genomic DNA using the immunoSEQ Assay, a bias-controlled multiplex PCR. The published analysis was carried out like this. Within the assay, amplification of reference gene primers was used to estimate how many nucleated cells each sample contained. To quantify the absolute abundance of each unique TCRbeta CDR3 rearrangement, sequence reads were collapsed and filtered. For each sample, productive Simpson clonality was calculated as the square root of Simpson's diversity index across productive rearrangements. The table comes from immuneACCESS by way of TCRdb, which keeps in-frame sequences with V and J called. Part of the clones is missing from these tables; in studies checked, under half for an unresolved V gene and the rest for unknown reasons. V and J calls and clone size are those listed in that table; D and trimming were worked out from the DNA. The sample table lists 490,000 or so clones, roughly 90% of them with a count of one. 1.5% to 2% of the sample is taken by the ten largest.

The paper as a whole reports these results and caveats: The amount of clinical and demographic metadata varied by source and participant and was provided uncurated.

The source is a woman aged 40 to 50 who had recovered from COVID-19. Sequenced: PBMCs or T cells enriched from blood (not recorded which). The chain was built from TRBV6-5 and TRBJ2-7; the junction holds 10 bases that match TRBD2. The nucleotides read TGTGCCAGCAGTTACCTAGCGGGAGCCGTCAACGAGCAGTACTTC. Translated, this gives CASSYLAGAVNEQYF.